Following are 28 T cell receptor beta chains from one sample sequenced in a study of cytomegalovirus exposure and HLA in healthy donors. The PCR employed 60 Vbeta primers together with 13 Jbeta primers. Sequencing used immunoSEQ multiplex PCR; TCRdb keeps in-frame clones, though not all of them. This sample has more than 130,000 clones, with around 85% found just once. Sequencing was done on a sample of PBMCs. These receptors were obtained from a man aged 35 to 55 in good health and CMV-seropositive.

This chain uses TRBV7-9 with TRBJ1-4; TRBD1 aligns across 8 bases. V shed 3 bases, J shed 7 bases, and the junction held 7 bases outside the gene matches. In germline, CDR1 is SEHNR, CDR2 FQNEAQ (reference sequence). The CDR3 covers 15 residues. The CDR3 spells CASSFSQGASEKLFF. As DNA, the CDR3 is TGTGCCAGCAGCTTCTCGCAGGGGGCAAGTGAAAAACTGTTTTTT.

The CDR3 nucleotides are TGTGCCAGCCACAAGGCAGTCGGGTCCTACAATGAGCAGTTCTTC. As protein: CASHKAVGSYNEQFF. The chain carries TRBV19 and TRBJ2-1; D is uncertain. There are 15 residues in the CDR3. V was shortened by 9 bases and J by 1 base, with 16 bases between the two germline ends. Per the germline V gene, CDR1 is LNHDA and CDR2 is SQIVND (reference sequence).

The V gene is TRBV10-1, the J gene TRBJ2-5, with 8 bases aligning to TRBD1. The CDR3 is 13 amino acids. V dropped 5 bases and J dropped 2; count of bases not matched to a gene: 1. Germline CDR1 WNHNN, CDR2 SYGVQD (reference sequence). The CDR3, as DNA: TGCGCCAGCAGTCGGACAGGGCAAGAGACCCAGTACTTC. This translates into CASSRTGQETQYF.

A few counts support this clone. The genes are TRBV18 and TRBJ2-5; D call uncertain. This CDR3 is built from 12 residues. Germline-derived CDR1 and CDR2 are KGHSH and LQKENI. Trimming left V 3 bases short and J 0 bases short, with 2 bases between. Here the CDR3 reads CASSPNQETQYF. The CDR3 DNA sequence: TGTGCCAGCTCACCCAACCAAGAGACCCAGTACTTC.

This chain connects TRBV6-4 to TRBJ2-2; 12 bases line up with TRBD2. The germline gives CDR1 MRHNA, CDR2 SNTAGT. The CDR3 contains 16 residues. Unmatched junction bases numbered 5, after V lost 3 bases and J lost 6 bases. Written as DNA, the CDR3 is TGTGCCAGCAGTGAACAAGGACTAGCGGGGTCCGGGGAGCTGTTTTTT. Its protein is CASSEQGLAGSGELFF.

The V call is TRBV5-4, the J call TRBJ1-6; tentatively, D is TRBD1 (6 bases). Germline V gene data show CDR1 as SGHNT and CDR2 as YYREEE (reference sequence). With 4 bases removed from V and 4 bases from J, the gap between germline ends came to 15 bases. The CDR3 is made up of 16 amino acids. The CDR3: CASSGGMGNYNSPLHF. CDR3 DNA: TGTGCCAGCAGCGGGGGCATGGGAAATTATAATTCACCCCTCCACTTT.

The rearrangement uses TRBV1 and TRBJ2-1; the table names TRBD2, a call not compared with the DNA. TRBV1 is flagged as a pseudogene. The CDR3 length is 17 residues. CDR3 protein: CTSSQGHSGSAYNEQFF. CDR3 nucleotide sequence: TGCACCAGCAGCCAAGGCCATAGCGGGAGTGCCTACAATGAGCAGTTCTTC.

J is TRBJ2-3 and V is TRBV10-3, with 10 bases lining up with TRBD2. J lost 1 base, V lost 10 bases, and 2 bases had no gene match. CDR3 length: 13 amino acids. Per the germline V gene, CDR1 is ENHRY and CDR2 is SYGVKD. CDR3 residues: CASGLAGTDTQYF. The CDR3 bases are TGTGCCAGCGGACTAGCGGGCACAGATACGCAGTATTTT.

This chain connects TRBV7-2 to TRBJ2-1; D gene unclear. This CDR3 has 14 residues. The V end was cut by 2 bases, the J end by 6 bases, with 11 bases between. Germline V gene lookup returns CDR1 SGHTA and CDR2 FQGNSA. CDR3 sequence reads: CASSLTRSSNEQFF. In DNA, the CDR3 is TGTGCCAGCAGCTTAACACGGTCTAGCAATGAGCAGTTCTTC.

This rearrangement joins TRBV29-1 to TRBJ1-1; TRBD1 might be the D (5 bases). The CDR3 is made up of 12 amino acids. Germline V gene data show CDR1 as SQVTM and CDR2 as ANQGSEA. Trimming pared 4 bases from V and 4 bases from J, leaving 10 bases between. The CDR3 protein is CSVARVGTEAFF. Here the CDR3 DNA reads TGCAGCGTTGCCAGGGTCGGCACTGAAGCTTTCTTT. Full variable domain (rest looked up from reference TRBV29-1 and TRBJ1-1): SAVISQKPSRDICQRGTSLTIQCQVDSQVTMMFWYRQQPGQSLTLIATANQGSEATYESGFVIDKFPISRPNLTFSTLTVSNMSPEDSSIYLCSVARVGTEAFFGQGTRLTVV.

This chain uses TRBV6-4 with TRBJ1-2; 7 positions match TRBD1. This CDR3 has 15 residues. Germline CDR1 MRHNA, CDR2 SNTAGT. V lost 0 bases, J lost 4 bases, and 5 bases stayed unmatched. CDR3 in amino acids: CASSDSPGTAYGYTF. For the CDR3, the DNA is TGTGCCAGCAGTGACTCACCCGGGACAGCCTATGGCTACACCTTC.

The CDR3 DNA follows: TGTGCCAGCAGCTTCAGGGGGCGCCGAGATGAGACCCAGTACTTC. Translated, it gives CASSFRGRRDETQYF. The chain links TRBV5-6 to TRBJ2-5; TRBD1 matches at 8 bases. The CDR3 spans 15 residues. Germline CDR1 SGHDT, CDR2 YYEEEE. The V and J ends lost 2 bases and 5 bases, in that order; junction bases with no gene match: 8.

The chain joins TRBV18 to TRBJ2-5, with a possible D match to TRBD1 (6 bases). Trimming pared 2 bases from V and 5 bases from J, leaving 15 bases between. The CDR3 has 15 amino acids. In germline, CDR1 is KGHSH, CDR2 LQKENI. The CDR3 bases are TGTGCCAGCTCACCAGGGGGCCTGGTTCTGGAGACCCAGTACTTC. As protein: CASSPGGLVLETQYF.

CDR3 coding DNA: TGTGCCAGCACCCTACGGGGGGCCGACGGGGAGCTGTTTTTT. It specifies CASTLRGADGELFF. The chain carries TRBV6-1 and TRBJ2-2; D may be TRBD2 (7 bases). Germline V gene data show CDR1 as MNHNS and CDR2 as SASEGT. V lost 7 bases and J 7 bases, leaving 16 bases between the germline ends. The CDR3 sequence is 14 residues long.

This chain joins TRBV9 and TRBJ2-7, with a weak D call TRBD2 (5 bases). CDR1 is SGDLS, CDR2 YYNGEE, per germline. V was clipped by 0 bases and J by 3 bases, with 16 bases between them. This CDR3 comprises 16 residues. The DNA for the CDR3 is TGTGCCAGCAGCGTAGGAGAAGCGGTTGATCTCTACGAGCAGTACTTC. Its protein is CASSVGEAVDLYEQYF.

This clone was recorded only once. This rearrangement joins TRBV9 to TRBJ2-1, with TRBD2 matching over 13 bases. This CDR3 comprises 18 residues. Trimming removed 4 bases from V and 6 bases from J; junction bases left unmatched: 13. Germline values: CDR1 SGDLS, CDR2 YYNGEE. CDR3: CASSQPQRTSGRVNEQFF. The CDR3 DNA follows: TGTGCCAGCAGCCAACCTCAGAGGACTAGCGGGAGAGTCAATGAGCAGTTCTTC.

The rearrangement joins TRBV19 to TRBJ2-3; the match to TRBD2 covers 8 bases. V trimming: 5 bases; J trimming: 2 bases; junction bases outside the gene matches: 9. CDR3 length equals 16 residues. CDR1 is LNHDA, CDR2 SQIVND, per germline (reference sequence). CDR3 sequence reads: CASSSSLAGVTDTQYF. CDR3 sequence (DNA): TGTGCCAGTAGTTCGTCTCTAGCGGGCGTCACAGATACGCAGTATTTT.

The rearrangement joins TRBV5-1 to TRBJ1-4, with 10 bases that match TRBD1. There are 14 residues in the CDR3. Germline V lookup: CDR1 SGHRS, CDR2 YFSETQ. The J segment lost 8 bases and the V segment lost 3 bases, leaving 4 bases of the junction unmatched. The DNA for the CDR3 is TGCGCCAGCAGCTCCGGGACAGGGGAAGAAAAACTGTTTTTT. Amino acids: CASSSGTGEEKLFF.

This clone was observed a few times. CDR3 in amino acids: CASTYTGGRNTEAFF. CDR3 sequence (DNA): TGTGCCAGCACCTATACAGGGGGCCGGAACACTGAAGCTTTCTTT. V usage is TRBV7-9 and J usage is TRBJ1-1, with 9 bases aligning to TRBD1. J lost 1 base, V lost 7 bases, and 7 bases had no gene match. Germline V gene lookup returns CDR1 SEHNR and CDR2 FQNEAQ (reference sequence). The CDR3 loop spans 15 amino acids.

In nucleotides, the CDR3 is TGTGCCAGCAGGCCCCCGACTAGCGGTAGGGAGTTCTTC. This sequence encodes CASRPPTSGREFF. The chain uses TRBV6-6 and TRBJ2-1, with TRBD2 matching over 9 bases. From germline, CDR1 is MNHNY and CDR2 SVGAGI (reference sequence). CDR3 length equals 13 residues. V lost 6 bases, J lost 14 bases, and 11 bases stayed unmatched.

This clone was observed a handful of times. The chain joins TRBV6-5 to TRBJ2-1; 12 bases fit TRBD2. The CDR3 is made up of 14 amino acids. Germline loops: CDR1 MNHEY, CDR2 SVGAGI. Trimming took 0 bases from V and 14 from J; bases not matched to a gene: 5. The CDR3 DNA reads as TGTGCCAGCAGTTACTCCTCTAGCGGGGGGGGTAAGTTCTTC. It specifies CASSYSSSGGGKFF.

This clone has a handful of counts. J is TRBJ2-2 and V is TRBV5-6, with 10 nucleotides matching TRBD2. CDR1 is SGHDT, CDR2 YYEEEE, per germline. With 1 base clipped from V and 7 bases from J, the junction kept 10 bases outside the gene matches. The CDR3 runs 17 residues. For the CDR3, the DNA is TGTGCCAGCAGCTTGAGGTCTAGCGGGAGAAGGGGCGGGGAGCTGTTTTTT. As protein: CASSLRSSGRRGGELFF.

On this clone itself: The same CDR3 is also encoded by other DNA sequences in this sample. The V and J genes are TRBV7-3 and TRBJ2-2; D might be TRBD1 (5 bases). The germline CDR1 and CDR2 sequences are SGHTA and FQGTGA. CDR3 length: 15 amino acids. Trimming pared 4 bases from V and 2 bases from J, leaving 11 bases between. CDR3 DNA sequence: TGTGCCAGCAGCTCGCGGACATTAAACACCGGGGAGCTGTTTTTT. Protein product: CASSSRTLNTGELFF.

This chain connects TRBV7-9 to TRBJ2-1; possible D gene TRBD2, 6 bases. Per the germline V gene, CDR1 is SEHNR and CDR2 is FQNEAQ (reference sequence). The CDR3 sequence is 13 residues long. Trimming removed 4 bases at V and 4 bases at J, with 8 bases between. The CDR3 nucleotides are TGTGCCAGCAGCTGGGCGGGATACAATGAGCAGTTCTTC. Protein product: CASSWAGYNEQFF.

In regard to this clone: This specimen includes other DNA sequences encoding the same CDR3. The chain uses TRBV19 and TRBJ1-5; 11 nucleotides agree with TRBD1. Germline V gives CDR1 LNHDA, CDR2 SQIVND (reference sequence). The CDR3 is 13 residues long. Trimming took 6 bases from V and 6 from J; bases not matched to a gene: 1. DNA of the CDR3: TGTGCCAGTAGGGGGACAGGGGGTCAGCCCCAGCATTTT. It encodes CASRGTGGQPQHF.

This chain's CDR3 is CASSYWGDNEQFF. CDR3 in DNA: TGTGCCAGCAGTTACTGGGGAGACAATGAGCAGTTCTTC. The chain links TRBV6-5 to TRBJ2-1, with TRBD2 as a possible D gene (5 bases). Germline assignment: CDR1 MNHEY and CDR2 SVGAGI. The V gene lost 1 base and the J gene lost 5 bases, with 6 bases spanning the gap. There are 13 residues in the CDR3.

A remark on this clone: One end of the junction varies from germline; a read error may be responsible. The chain links TRBV7-3 to TRBJ2-7; 9 nucleotides agree with TRBD2. Per the germline V gene, CDR1 is SGHTA and CDR2 is FQGTGA. The CDR3 loop spans 16 amino acids. The CDR3 DNA reads as TGTGCCAGCAGCCTAACAGCTAGCGGGATTCACTACGAGCAGTACTTC. As protein: CASSLTASGIHYEQYF.

This clone was found once. The chain links TRBV2 to TRBJ2-3, with D perhaps matching TRBD2 (6 bases). Per germline, CDR1 SNHLY and CDR2 FYNNEI. Trimming removed 8 bases from V and 9 bases from J, with 18 bases in between. The CDR3 has 13 residues. CDR3 sequence: CASGGTRDGTQYF. CDR3 sequence (DNA): TGTGCCAGCGGGGGGACTCGGGATGGAACGCAGTATTTT.